This T cell receptor (beta chain) was identified during a study of shared clonotypes between healthy human individuals. Profiled with immunoSEQ multiplex PCR; TCRdb holds only in-frame clones, not every one. The sample comprises about 2.5 million clones, about nine tenths of which are singletons, and approximately 0.4% rests with the top ten. The CDR3 is made up of 14 amino acids. The V gene lost 9 bases and the J gene lost 4 bases, with 16 bases spanning the gap. CDR1 LNHDA and CDR2 SQIVND come from the germline V gene (reference sequence). This sequence was found in a man aged 18 to 29 in good health. Some clones in this sample may be carry-over from other donors' samples. The sequenced material came from naive CD4+ T cells from PBMCs. Subset noted: CD45RA+ positively selected. The chain couples TRBV19 to TRBJ1-3; the D gene is possibly TRBD1 (6 bases). CDR3 nucleotide sequence: TGTGCCAGCAACGCCGGGACACGGGGAAACACCATATATTTT. Translating gives CASNAGTRGNTIYF.